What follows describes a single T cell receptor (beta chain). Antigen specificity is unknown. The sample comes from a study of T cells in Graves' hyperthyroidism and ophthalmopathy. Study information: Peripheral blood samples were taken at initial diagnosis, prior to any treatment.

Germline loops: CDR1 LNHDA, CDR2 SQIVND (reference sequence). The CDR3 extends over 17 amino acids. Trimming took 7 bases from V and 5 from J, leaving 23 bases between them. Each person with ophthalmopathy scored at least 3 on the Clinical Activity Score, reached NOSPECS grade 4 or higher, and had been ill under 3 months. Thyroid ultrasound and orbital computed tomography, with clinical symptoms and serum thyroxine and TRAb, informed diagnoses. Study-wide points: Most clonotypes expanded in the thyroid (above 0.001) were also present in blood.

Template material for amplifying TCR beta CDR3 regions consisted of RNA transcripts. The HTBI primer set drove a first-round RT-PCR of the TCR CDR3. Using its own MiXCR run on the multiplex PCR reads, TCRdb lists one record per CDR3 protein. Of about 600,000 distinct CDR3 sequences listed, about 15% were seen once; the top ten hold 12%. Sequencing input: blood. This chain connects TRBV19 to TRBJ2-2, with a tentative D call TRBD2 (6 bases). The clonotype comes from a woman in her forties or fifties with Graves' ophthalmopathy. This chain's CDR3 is CASNMRGDSRWTGELFF. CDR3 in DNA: TGTGCCAGTAATATGCGGGGTGACAGTCGATGGACCGGGGAGCTGTTTTTT.